This T cell receptor beta chain was identified in a study of blood T cell repertoires in COVID-19. Study details: PBMCs, B-cell-depleted T cells, or T cells provided the cDNA or gDNA that made up the material.

This CDR3 contains 19 residues. V lost 0 bases to trimming and J lost 0 bases; unmatched junction nucleotides: 8. Germline CDR1 LGHNA, CDR2 YNFKEQ. Original analysis: Amplifying reference gene primers gave estimates of nucleated cell counts. TCRdb keeps only in-frame clones here, not all; method: immunoSEQ multiplex PCR. V, J and clone size derive from that table, while D and trimming were established from the DNA sequence. Among 350,000 to 400,000 clones listed, 88% were seen once. Resolution of symptoms, clearance, or two negative PCRs was present in recovered Cohort 3 donors. This clone appeared once.

Sequences were obtained from PBMCs or T cells enriched from blood (not recorded which). This clonotype was sampled from a woman aged 18-29 years who had recovered from COVID-19. The chain is built from TRBV4-2 and TRBJ1-4, with 9 nucleotides matching TRBD1. CDR3 bases: TGTGCCAGCAGCCAAGATTTGTGGGGACAGGGTGCAACTAATGAAAAACTGTTTTTT. This codes for CASSQDLWGQGATNEKLFF.